This TCR beta chain is drawn from a study of OX40 agonist ivuxolimab in advanced cancers. The study, taken as a whole, reports: There were, on average, more expanded clones in CD8+ T cells than in CD4+.

As for this clone: The target antigen is unknown.

The repertoire was sequenced with immunoSEQ multiplex PCR; TCRdb's copy has only in-frame clones and lacks some. The table includes fewer than 70,000 clones, over 65% detected once. This CDR3 comprises 16 residues. Germline values: CDR1 MNHNS, CDR2 SASEGT. Trimming stripped 4 bases from V and 0 bases from J, with 16 bases between. The source is an adult with an advanced solid tumor such as melanoma, head and neck, liver or kidney cancer. The specimen was CD4+ or CD8+ T cells sorted from blood, collected in a trial of the OX40 agonist ivuxolimab. The V call is TRBV6-1, the J call TRBJ2-7, with no clear D. The CDR3 spells CASSGGWRFSSYEQYF. For the CDR3, the DNA is TGTGCCAGCAGTGGGGGTTGGCGGTTTAGCTCCTACGAGCAGTACTTC.